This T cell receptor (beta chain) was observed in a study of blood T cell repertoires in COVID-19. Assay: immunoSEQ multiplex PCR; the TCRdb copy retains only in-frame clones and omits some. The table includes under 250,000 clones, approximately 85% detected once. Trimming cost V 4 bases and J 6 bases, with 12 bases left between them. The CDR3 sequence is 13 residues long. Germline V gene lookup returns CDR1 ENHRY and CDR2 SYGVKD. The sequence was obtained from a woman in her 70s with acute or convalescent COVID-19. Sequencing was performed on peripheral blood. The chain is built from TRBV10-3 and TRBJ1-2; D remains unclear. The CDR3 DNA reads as TGTGCCATCAGTGGGGAGGTTACGGATGGCTACACCTTC. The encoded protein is CAISGEVTDGYTF.